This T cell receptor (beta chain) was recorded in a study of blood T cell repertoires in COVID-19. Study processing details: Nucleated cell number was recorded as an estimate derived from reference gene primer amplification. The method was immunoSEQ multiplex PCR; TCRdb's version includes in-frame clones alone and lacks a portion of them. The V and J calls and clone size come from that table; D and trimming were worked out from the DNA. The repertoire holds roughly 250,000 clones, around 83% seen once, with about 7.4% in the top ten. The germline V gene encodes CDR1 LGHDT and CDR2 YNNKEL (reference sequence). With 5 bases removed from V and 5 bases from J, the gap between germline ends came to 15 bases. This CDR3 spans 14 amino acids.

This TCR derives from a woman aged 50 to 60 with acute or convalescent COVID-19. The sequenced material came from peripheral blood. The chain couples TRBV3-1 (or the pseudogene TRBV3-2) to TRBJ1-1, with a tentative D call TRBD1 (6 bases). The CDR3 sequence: CASSMPGHRTEAFF. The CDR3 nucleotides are TGTGCCAGCAGCATGCCGGGACACAGAACTGAAGCTTTCTTT.